The present entry profiles one TCR beta chain with its context. As yet, its antigen is unknown. Relative to the germline gene, one junction end is altered; a read error may explain this. The sample originates from a study of vaccination and CD4 T cells after COVID-19. About the research overall: Convalescent cases consisted of six males and four females, of whom two were Hispanic. Post-vaccine sampling followed dose two by a median 72 days (range 14 to 241).

TCRdb reprocessed the PCR reads via MiXCR and lists one record per CDR3 protein. The table records around 21,000 distinct CDR3 sequences, over 45% of them present only once. CDR1 DFQATT and CDR2 SNEGSKA come from the germline V gene (reference sequence). This CDR3 region has 14 residues. General observations from the study: Convalescent patients gained a median around 87% of their reactive clones only post-vaccination. Spike mono-reactivity was shown by 304 of 307 vaccine-specific clones in convalescent patients.

The sequence was obtained from a human donor who had recovered from COVID-19. This material consisted of CD4+ T cells from blood, taken after SARS-CoV-2 vaccination. The chain joins TRBV20-1 to TRBJ1-4; 8 positions agree with TRBD1. Here the CDR3 reads CNASWQGAGEKLFF. CDR3 nucleotides: TGCAATGCTAGTTGGCAGGGGGCGGGAGAAAAACTGTTTTTT.